These 3 T cell receptor beta chains came from one sample sequenced in a study of human T cells and chemical hapten exposure. Time point in this sample: pre-sensitization, week 0. The treatment: therapeutic diphenylcyclopropenone sensitization with weekly scalp DPC. Each CDR3 protein is one row after TCRdb ran MiXCR on the RACE reads. The sample carries under 400,000 distinct CDR3 sequences, 4.5% to 6% recorded once. Material: whole blood, obtained in connection with sensitization to the hapten diphenylcyclopropenone (DPC). Source of these receptors: a woman aged 45 to 65 with alopecia areata. Some clones in this sample may be carry-over from other donors' samples.

This clonotype was found a few times. V is TRBV9 and J is TRBJ2-3; 8 bases align to TRBD2. Germline V gene sequence: CDR1 SGDLS, CDR2 YYNGEE. Losses at the gene ends were 0 bases for V and 2 bases for J; bases not matched to a gene: 8. The CDR3 covers 17 residues. The CDR3 DNA reads as TGTGCCAGCAGCGTAGGACGAAGCGGGGGTTCCACAGATACGCAGTATTTT. The encoded protein is CASSVGRSGGSTDTQYF.

The chain uses TRBV5-1 and TRBJ2-3, with 7 nucleotides matching TRBD1. The CDR3 runs 13 residues. J gave up 7 bases and V 4 bases, and 6 bases lay outside the gene matches. CDR1 and CDR2 from the germline V gene are SGHRS and YFSETQ. The CDR3 loop is CASSPGTAHTQYF. CDR3 nucleotide sequence: TGCGCCAGCAGCCCCGGGACAGCTCATACGCAGTATTTT.

The V gene is TRBV20-1, the J gene TRBJ1-1, with unresolved D. The germline gives CDR1 DFQATT, CDR2 SNEGSKA (reference sequence). This CDR3 spans 13 amino acids. Trimming stripped 8 bases from V and 2 bases from J, with 15 bases between. CDR3 bases: TGCAGTCCCACCAACGGGAGAAACACTGAAGCTTTCTTT. Translating gives CSPTNGRNTEAFF.